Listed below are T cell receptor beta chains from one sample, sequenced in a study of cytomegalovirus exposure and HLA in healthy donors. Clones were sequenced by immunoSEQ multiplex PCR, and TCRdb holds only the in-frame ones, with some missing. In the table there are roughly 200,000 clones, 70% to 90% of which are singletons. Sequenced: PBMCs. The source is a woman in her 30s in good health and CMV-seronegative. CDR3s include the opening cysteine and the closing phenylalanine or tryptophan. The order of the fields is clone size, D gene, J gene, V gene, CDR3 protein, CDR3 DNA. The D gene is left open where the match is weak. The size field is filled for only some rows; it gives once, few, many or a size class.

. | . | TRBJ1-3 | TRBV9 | CASSVEQTAGNTIYF | TGTGCCAGCAGCGTAGAGCAGACAGCTGGAAACACCATATATTTT
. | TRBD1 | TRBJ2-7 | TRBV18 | CASSPQGDEQYF | TGTGCCAGCTCACCCCAGGGGGACGAGCAGTACTTC
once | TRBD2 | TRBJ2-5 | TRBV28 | CASSLAGGSGGTQYF | TGTGCCAGCAGTTTAGCGGGGGGGAGTGGGGGGACCCAGTACTTC
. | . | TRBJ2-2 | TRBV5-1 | CASSKQGQSPSANTGELFF | TGCGCCAGCAGCAAGCAAGGACAGTCGCCCTCGGCGAACACCGGGGAGCTGTTTTTT
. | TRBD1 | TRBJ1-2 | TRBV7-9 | CASSLVVGQADGYTF | TGTGCCAGCAGCTTAGTGGTCGGACAGGCTGATGGCTACACCTTC
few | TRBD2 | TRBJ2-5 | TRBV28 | CASRYERGGLETQYF | TGTGCCAGCCGGTACGAGCGGGGGGGCCTAGAGACCCAGTACTTC
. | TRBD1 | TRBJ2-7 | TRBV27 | CASSSGQNEQYF | TGTGCCAGCAGCTCGGGACAGAACGAGCAGTACTTC
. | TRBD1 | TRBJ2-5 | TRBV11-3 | CASSLRTGGGETQYF | TGTGCCAGCAGCTTAAGGACAGGGGGCGGGGAGACCCAGTACTTC
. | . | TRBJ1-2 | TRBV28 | CASRGNLPGDGYTF | TGTGCCAGCAGGGGGAATCTCCCGGGGGATGGCTACACCTTC
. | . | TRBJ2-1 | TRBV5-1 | CASSYLSDRNNEQFF | TGCGCCAGCAGCTACCTCTCGGACAGAAACAATGAGCAGTTCTTC
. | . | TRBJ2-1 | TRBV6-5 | CASSYFGGAPYNEQFF | TGTGCCAGCAGTTACTTTGGCGGGGCACCCTACAATGAGCAGTTCTTC
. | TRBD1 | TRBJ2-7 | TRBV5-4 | CASSRGQATIYEQYF | TGTGCCAGCAGCCGGGGACAGGCGACGATCTACGAGCAGTACTTC
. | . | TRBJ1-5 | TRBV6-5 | CASRPREGQPQHF | TGTGCCAGCAGACCCAGGGAGGGTCAGCCCCAGCATTTT
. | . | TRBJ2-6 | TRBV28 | CASSLGASGANVLTF | TGTGCCAGCAGTTTAGGAGCGTCTGGGGCCAACGTCCTGACTTTC
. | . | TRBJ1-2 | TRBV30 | CAWSVLGAGYTF | TGTGCCTGGAGTGTTTTGGGGGCTGGCTACACCTTC
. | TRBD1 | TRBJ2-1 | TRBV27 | CASQPGTGVNEQFF | TGTGCCAGCCAACCCGGGACAGGGGTGAATGAGCAGTTCTTC
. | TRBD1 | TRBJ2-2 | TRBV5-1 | CASSLMTGANTGELFF | TGCGCCAGCAGCTTAATGACAGGGGCGAACACCGGGGAGCTGTTTTTT
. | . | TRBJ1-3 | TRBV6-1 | CASSEGLSGNTIYF | TGTGCCAGCAGCGAAGGGCTCTCTGGAAACACCATATATTTT
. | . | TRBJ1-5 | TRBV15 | CATAPDSYSNQPQHF | TGTGCCACCGCTCCCGACAGCTATAGCAATCAGCCCCAGCATTTT
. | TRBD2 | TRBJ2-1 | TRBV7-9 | CASTLPFTSGDEQFF | TGTGCCAGCACCTTACCATTCACTAGCGGGGATGAGCAGTTCTTC
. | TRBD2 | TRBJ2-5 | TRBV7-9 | CASSLGTSGETQYF | TGTGCCAGCAGCTTAGGGACTAGTGGAGAGACCCAGTACTTC
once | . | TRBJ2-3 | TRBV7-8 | CASSPSEIDTQYF | TGTGCCAGCAGCCCATCCGAGATCGATACGCAGTATTTT
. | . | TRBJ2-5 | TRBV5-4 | CASSPELAGSYQETQYF | TGTGCCAGCAGCCCAGAACTGGCGGGATCGTACCAAGAGACCCAGTACTTC
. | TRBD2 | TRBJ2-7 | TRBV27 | CASSTQLAASYEQYF | TGTGCCAGCAGTACCCAACTAGCGGCCTCCTACGAGCAGTACTTC
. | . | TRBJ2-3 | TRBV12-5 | CASGLEPTDTQYF | TGTGCTAGTGGTTTGGAGCCCACAGATACGCAGTATTTT
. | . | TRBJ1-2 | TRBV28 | CASSLAPGPHTF | TGTGCCAGCAGTTTAGCCCCAGGCCCCCACACCTTC
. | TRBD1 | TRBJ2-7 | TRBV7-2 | CASSLRTGAFPSYEQYF | TGTGCCAGCAGCTTAAGGACAGGGGCTTTCCCCTCCTACGAGCAGTACTTC
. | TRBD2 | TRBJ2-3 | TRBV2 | CASSGGDTQYF | TGTGCCAGCAGCGGGGGGGATACGCAGTATTTT
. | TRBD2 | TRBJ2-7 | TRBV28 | CGVHNGGAYYEQYF | TGTGGGGTACATAACGGGGGGGCCTATTACGAGCAGTACTTC
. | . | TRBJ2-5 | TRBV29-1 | CSARGGILETQYF | TGCAGCGCCCGGGGAGGAATCCTGGAGACCCAGTACTTC
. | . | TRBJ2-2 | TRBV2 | CASGQNLGEAGELFF | TGTGCCAGCGGCCAAAACCTGGGGGAGGCCGGGGAGCTGTTTTTT
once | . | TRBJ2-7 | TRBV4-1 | CASSQESLSYEQYF | TGCGCCAGCAGCCAAGAAAGCTTATCCTACGAGCAGTACTTC
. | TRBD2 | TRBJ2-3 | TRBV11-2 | CASSASGGGTDTQYF | TGTGCCAGCAGCGCCAGCGGGGGGGGCACAGATACGCAGTATTTT
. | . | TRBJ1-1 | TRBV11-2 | CASSRGAMNTEAFF | TGTGCCAGCAGCCGCGGAGCTATGAACACTGAAGCTTTCTTT
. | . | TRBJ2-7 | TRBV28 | CASMSGSYEQYF | TGTGCCAGCATGAGCGGGTCCTACGAGCAGTACTTC
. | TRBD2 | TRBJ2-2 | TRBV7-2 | CASSLVRLAAGELFF | TGTGCCAGCAGCTTAGTCCGCCTAGCGGCCGGGGAGCTGTTTTTT
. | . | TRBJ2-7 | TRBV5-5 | CASSILASTAYEQYF | TGTGCCAGCAGCATTCTAGCGAGTACAGCCTACGAGCAGTACTTC
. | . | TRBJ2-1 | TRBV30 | CAWSLRANEQFF | TGTGCCTGGAGCTTGCGGGCCAATGAGCAGTTCTTC
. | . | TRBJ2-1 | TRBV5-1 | CASSLETLGALNEQFF | TGCGCCAGCAGCTTGGAAACTCTGGGAGCCTTGAATGAGCAGTTCTTC
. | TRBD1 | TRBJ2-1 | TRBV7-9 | CASSLTGVENQYNEQFF | TGTGCCAGCAGCTTAACAGGGGTCGAAAACCAGTACAATGAGCAGTTCTTC
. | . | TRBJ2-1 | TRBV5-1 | CASSLVWQGTHNEQFF | TGCGCCAGCAGCTTGGTGTGGCAGGGGACCCACAATGAGCAGTTCTTC
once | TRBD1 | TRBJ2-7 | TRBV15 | CATSRDWGQTYEQYF | TGTGCCACCAGCAGAGATTGGGGACAGACCTACGAGCAGTACTTC
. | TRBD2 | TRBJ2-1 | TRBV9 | CASSVEGLAGDDEQFF | TGTGCCAGCAGCGTAGAAGGACTAGCGGGAGATGATGAGCAGTTCTTC
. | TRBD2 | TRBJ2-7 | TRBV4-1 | CASSLLTSGSYEQYF | TGCGCCAGCAGCCTCCTGACTAGCGGTTCCTACGAGCAGTACTTC
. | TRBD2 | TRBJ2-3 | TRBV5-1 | CASSLVGGLAGASTDTQYF | TGCGCCAGCAGCTTGGTAGGGGGACTAGCGGGTGCTAGCACAGATACGCAGTATTTT
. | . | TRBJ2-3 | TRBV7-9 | CASSLLGAGTDTQYF | TGTGCCAGCAGCTTACTTGGGGCGGGCACAGATACGCAGTATTTT
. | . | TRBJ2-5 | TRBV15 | CATSRPQETQYF | TGTGCCACCAGCAGACCGCAAGAGACCCAGTACTTC
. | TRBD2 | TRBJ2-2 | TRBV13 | CASSHRLAGGRTGELFF | TGTGCCAGCAGCCACAGACTAGCGGGAGGGCGGACCGGGGAGCTGTTTTTT
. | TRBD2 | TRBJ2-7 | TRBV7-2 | CASSPTSGLAGGEQYF | TGTGCCAGCAGCCCCACCTCGGGACTAGCGGGGGGCGAGCAGTACTTC
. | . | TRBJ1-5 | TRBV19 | CASSSQAEPQHF | TGTGCCAGTAGTTCCCAGGCAGAGCCCCAGCATTTT